This T cell receptor (beta chain) was profiled in a study of T cells in Graves' hyperthyroidism and ophthalmopathy (dated by TCRdb to the late 2010s). Regarding the study in general: Peripheral blood samples were taken at the time of initial diagnosis, prior to any treatment. A discovery cohort of about a hundred patients, roughly 45 with Graves' ophthalmopathy and over 55 with stable Graves' hyperthyroidism, was used to find distinguishing TCR V-J signatures. An independent validation cohort of 18 to 20 hyperthyroidism patients and about 16 patients who later progressed to ophthalmopathy tested prospective prediction of ophthalmopathy. The 85 to 100 discovery patients were divided at random into training and test sets in a 7:3 ratio. Thyroid tissue and blood T-cell repertoires from six Graves' hyperthyroidism patients were also compared in the study. Following sampling, methimazole starting at 30 mg daily was given to hyperthyroidism patients, and high-dose intravenous methylprednisolone was given to ophthalmopathy patients. The paper reports TCR Vbeta CDR3 sequencing of some 140 peripheral blood samples: around 45 ophthalmopathy, roughly 74 hyperthyroidism and approximately 17 progressor patients. Study-wide conclusions, independent of this receptor: In validation, progression to ophthalmopathy was predicted by the model with 70.59% sensitivity and approximately 78% specificity, a median of 6.5 months before onset. A model built on a 13 V-J signature distinguished ophthalmopathy from stable hyperthyroidism, reaching about 88% sensitivity and around 82% specificity in cross-validation and 80%/75% in testing. Sample size was not statistically predetermined, and investigators were not blinded to group allocation. Most expanded thyroid clonotypes (frequency above 0.001) were also found in blood, which suggests that blood repertoires may mirror thyroid immune responses.

CDR1 and CDR2 were assigned from the germline V gene (reference sequence) as LGHDT and YNNKEL. V gives up 4 bases and J gives up 10 bases, and the segment between their germline ends measures 20 bases. Counted from cysteine to phenylalanine, this CDR3 has 16 amino acids. Only CDR3 DNA is held: 48 bases, read in frame from base 1. TCR beta CDR3 regions were amplified from RNA transcripts. For the first round of RT-PCR on the TCR CDR3, the HTBI primer set was used together with the Qiagen OneStep RT-PCR kit. Libraries were constructed in a second round of multiplex PCR, after which size selection and purification were performed. Sequencing of the libraries was done on an Illumina HiSeq2000 using paired-end 100 bp reads. Turning to the authors' computational methods: SOAPnuke was used to process the raw data, with reads discarded if the reads contained adapters or uncalled bases, had a mean Phred below 15, or lacked an exact constant-primer or identifier match. COPE v1.2.5 was used to merge the high-quality paired reads, and each unique nucleotide sequence was defined as a clonotype. MiTCR v1.1 was used to align the clonotypes against IMGT TRBV, TRBD and TRBJ reference segments. Only V-J combinations with frequency above 0.0001, covering about 99% of repertoires, were analysed. A TCS score was defined as the ratio between F50 (clonal expansion) and ExV (chaos), using BLOSUM62-based TCRdist between CDR3 peptides within each V-J. Welch's t-statistics and random forest reduced 450 to 600 V-J features to roughly 13, which were used in a naive Bayes classifier (R e1071). Clones were called with MiXCR by TCRdb after fastp trimmed the public reads at Q25, and only in-frame beta chains were retained. CDR3 protein duplicates are merged, each entry listing the most common genes and DNA. These V and J calls rely on TCRdb rather than the paper's analysis. The sample includes more than 350,000 distinct CDR3 sequences, with roughly 15% observed a single time. 15% to 20% of the sample goes to the ten largest clones.

In the ophthalmopathy patients, disease was moderately to severely active, with a Clinical Activity Score of 3 or more, a NOSPECS grade of 4 or more, and a duration of less than 3 months. Any patient with an uncontrolled infection, another autoimmune disease, pregnancy or lactation was excluded. Diagnoses were established on the basis of clinical symptoms, serum thyroxine and TRAb, thyroid ultrasound, and orbital computed tomography. Ficoll-Paque density gradient centrifugation was used to isolate PBMCs from around 10 ml of fresh peripheral blood. Trizol reagent was used to extract total RNA, and RNA quality was then checked on an Agilent 2100 Bioanalyzer. This clonotype has at least ten counts. Its target antigen remains unknown. Base qualities are not recorded, but no much larger clone differs from it by a single base.

Recombination connected TRBV3-1 to TRBJ1-6, with no confident D gene call. This TCR came from a woman in her thirties with Graves' ophthalmopathy. The sample comprised blood. CDR3 protein: CASSRTPRTPVSPLHF. The DNA sequence follows: TGTGCCAGCAGCCGTACACCACGGACGCCTGTGTCACCCCTCCACTTT. The entire variable domain, with the stretches around the CDR3 drawn from the reference TRBV3-1 and TRBJ1-6 proteins, is DTAVSQTPKYLVTQMGNDKSIKCEQNLGHDTMYWYKQDSKKFLKIMFSYNNKELIINETVPNRFSPKSPDKAHLNLHINSLELGDSAVYFCASSRTPRTPVSPLHFGNGTRLTVT.